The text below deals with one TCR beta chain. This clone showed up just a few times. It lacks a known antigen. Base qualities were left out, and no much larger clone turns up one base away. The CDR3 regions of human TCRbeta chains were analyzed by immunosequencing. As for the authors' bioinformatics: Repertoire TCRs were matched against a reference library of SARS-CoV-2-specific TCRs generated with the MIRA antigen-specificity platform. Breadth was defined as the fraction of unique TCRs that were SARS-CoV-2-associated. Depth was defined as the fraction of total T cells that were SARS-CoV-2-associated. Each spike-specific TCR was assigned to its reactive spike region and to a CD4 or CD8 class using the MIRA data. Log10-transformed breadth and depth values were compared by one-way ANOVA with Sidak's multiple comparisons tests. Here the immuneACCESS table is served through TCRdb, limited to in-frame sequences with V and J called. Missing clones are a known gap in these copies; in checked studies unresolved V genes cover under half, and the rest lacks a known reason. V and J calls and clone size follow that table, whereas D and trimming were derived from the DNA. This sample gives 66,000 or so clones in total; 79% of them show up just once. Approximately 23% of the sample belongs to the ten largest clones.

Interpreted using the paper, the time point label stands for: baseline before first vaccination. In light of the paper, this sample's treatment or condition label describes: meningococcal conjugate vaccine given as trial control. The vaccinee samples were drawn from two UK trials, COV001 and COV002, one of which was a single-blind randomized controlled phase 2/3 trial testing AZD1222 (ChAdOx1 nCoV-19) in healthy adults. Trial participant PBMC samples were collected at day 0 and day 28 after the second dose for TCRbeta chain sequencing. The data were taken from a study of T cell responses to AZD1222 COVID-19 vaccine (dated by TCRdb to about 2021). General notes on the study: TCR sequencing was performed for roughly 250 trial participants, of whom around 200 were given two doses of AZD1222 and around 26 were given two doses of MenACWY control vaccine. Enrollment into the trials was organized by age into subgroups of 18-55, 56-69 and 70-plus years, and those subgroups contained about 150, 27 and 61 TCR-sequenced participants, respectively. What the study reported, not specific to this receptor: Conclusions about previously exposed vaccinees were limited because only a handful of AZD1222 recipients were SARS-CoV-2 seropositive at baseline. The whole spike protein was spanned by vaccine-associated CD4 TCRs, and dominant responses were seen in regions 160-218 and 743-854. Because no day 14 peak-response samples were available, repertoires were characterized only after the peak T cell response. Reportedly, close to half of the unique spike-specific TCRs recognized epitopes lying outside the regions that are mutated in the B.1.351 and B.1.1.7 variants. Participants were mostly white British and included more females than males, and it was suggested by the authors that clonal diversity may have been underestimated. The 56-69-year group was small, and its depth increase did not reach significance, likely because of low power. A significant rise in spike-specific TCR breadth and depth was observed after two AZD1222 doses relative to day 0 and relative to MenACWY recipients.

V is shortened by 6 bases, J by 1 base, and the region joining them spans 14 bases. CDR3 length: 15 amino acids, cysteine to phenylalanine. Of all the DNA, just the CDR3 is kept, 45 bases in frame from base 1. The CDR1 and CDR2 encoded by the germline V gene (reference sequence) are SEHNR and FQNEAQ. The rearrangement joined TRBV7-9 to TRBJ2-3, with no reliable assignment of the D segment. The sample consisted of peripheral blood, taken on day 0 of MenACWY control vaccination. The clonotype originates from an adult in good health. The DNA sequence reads TGTGCCAGCAGTCTAAGGGAAGGACGCACAGATACGCAGTATTTT. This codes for CASSLREGRTDTQYF. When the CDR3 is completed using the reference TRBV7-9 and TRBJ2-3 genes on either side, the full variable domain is DTGVSQNPRHKITKRGQNVTFRCDPISEHNRLYWYRQTLGQGPEFLTYFQNEAQLEKSRLLSDRFSAERPKGSFSTLEIQRTEQGDSAMYLCASSLREGRTDTQYFGPGTRLTVL.